This note documents a single T cell receptor (beta chain) sequence. The sequenced target, TCR beta, came from blood CD8+ and CD4+ T cells. The multiple sclerosis controls were treatment-naive patients affected by stable or active relapsing-remitting disease. The authors negatively isolated CD8+ and CD4+ T cells and FACS-enriched TEMRA cells. When the RNA was reverse transcribed, random hexamers were used with an input of roughly 0.5 to 1 ug. TCR beta CDR3 was amplified by immunoSEQ covering 54 Vbeta and 13 Jbeta. A single record per CDR3 protein comes from TCRdb applying MiXCR to the immunoSEQ multiplex PCR reads. The data hold roughly 130,000 distinct CDR3 sequences, with 90% to 95% observed a single time. The data stem from a study of CD8 T cells in Susac syndrome. The CDR3 is made up of 16 amino acids. Trimming took 0 bases from V and 7 from J, leaving 13 bases between them. The germline V gene has CDR1 LGHNA and CDR2 YSLEER.

The V and J genes are TRBV4-3 and TRBJ1-6; D gene unclear. The sequenced sample consisted of CD4+ T cells from PBMCs. The receptor comes from a human donor with multiple sclerosis. The CDR3 here is CASSQERGFGNSPLHF. The CDR3, as DNA: TGCGCCAGCAGCCAAGAGAGAGGGTTCGGAAATTCACCCCTCCACTTT.